Listed below are T cell receptor beta chains from one sample, sequenced in a study of T cells in Graves' hyperthyroidism and ophthalmopathy. TCRdb redid the calling of the multiplex PCR reads with MiXCR, one entry per CDR3 protein. The sample yields 600,000 or so distinct CDR3 sequences, just over 45% seen once. What was sequenced was peripheral blood or thyroid tissue (not recorded which). These TCRs come from a woman between 18 and 29 years old with Graves' hyperthyroidism. CDR3s include the opening cysteine and the closing phenylalanine or tryptophan. A D gene is named only where the DNA matches it firmly. Only part of the rows carry a size: once, few, many, or a class if the clone is expanded.

size | J | D | V | CDR3 | DNA
. | TRBJ2-5 | . | TRBV20-1 | CSASDLAGLW | TGCAGTGCTAGTGATCTGGCGGGACTCTGG
few | TRBJ1-5 | . | TRBV2 | CASNPGLDQPQHF | TGTGCCAGCAACCCGGGGCTCGATCAGCCCCAGCATTTT
. | TRBJ2-7 | . | TRBV5-1 | CASRGLGFNEQYF | TGCGCCAGCAGGGGTTTAGGGTTCAATGAGCAGTACTTC
. | TRBJ2-5 | . | TRBV20-1 | CSWAPQETQYF | TGCAGCTGGGCCCCCCAAGAGACCCAGTACTTC
. | TRBJ2-7 | TRBD2 | TRBV19 | CASSHLRTSGSSYEQYF | TGTGCCAGCAGCCACCTCAGGACTAGCGGGAGCTCCTACGAGCAGTACTTC
few | TRBJ2-7 | TRBD1 | TRBV2 | CASSRQGPSSYEQYF | TGTGCCAGCAGTAGACAGGGCCCCAGCTCCTACGAGCAGTACTTC
. | TRBJ2-7 | . | TRBV12-3/TRBV12-4 | CASSLGLVGLYEQYF | TGTGCCAGCAGTTTAGGGCTAGTCGGCTTATACGAGCAGTACTTC
few | TRBJ1-4 | . | TRBV12-3/TRBV12-4 | CASSPKGVVNEKLFF | TGTGCCAGCAGTCCGAAAGGGGTTGTTAATGAAAAACTGTTTTTT
many | TRBJ1-4 | . | TRBV2 | CASSERVNEKLFF | TGTGCCAGCAGTGAACGTGTAAATGAAAAACTGTTTTTT
. | TRBJ2-3 | . | TRBV15 | CATSRGGAVPDTQYF | TGTGCCACCAGCAGGGGGGGAGCGGTCCCAGATACGCAGTATTTT
few | TRBJ1-5 | . | TRBV7-9 | CASSPHLYGNQPQHF | TGTGCCAGCAGCCCACACCTTTATGGCAATCAGCCCCAGCATTTT
. | TRBJ1-2 | TRBD1 | TRBV12-3/TRBV12-4 | CASSNGGQIGYTF | TGTGCCAGCAGCAATGGGGGACAGATCGGCTACACCTTC
. | TRBJ2-5 | . | TRBV7-9 | CASSLTWGGGQPQYF | TGTGCCAGCAGCTTAACGTGGGGGGGCGGTCAGCCCCAGTACTTC
. | TRBJ2-7 | TRBD2 | TRBV7-2 | CASSPQAGKTYEQYF | TGTGCCAGCAGCCCTCAAGCGGGAAAAACCTACGAGCAGTACTTC
. | TRBJ2-7 | . | TRBV15 | CATSSGGREGYEQYF | TGTGCCACCAGCAGTGGGGGGCGGGAAGGCTACGAGCAGTACTTC
. | TRBJ1-3 | TRBD1 | TRBV25-1 | CASADRGTGNTIYF | TGTGCCAGCGCCGACAGGGGCACTGGAAACACCATATATTTT
few | TRBJ1-1 | TRBD1 | TRBV2 | CASSVRDRVWTEAFF | TGTGCCAGCAGTGTCCGGGACAGGGTGTGGACTGAAGCTTTCTTT
. | TRBJ1-5 | . | TRBV7-9 | CASSTSCTQPQHF | TGTGCCAGCAGCACCTCCTGCACCCAGCCCCAGCACTTT
few | TRBJ1-5 | . | TRBV27 | CASSPRGFNQPQHF | TGTGCCAGCAGTCCAAGGGGGTTCAATCAGCCCCAGCATTTT
many | TRBJ1-2 | . | TRBV24-1 | CATSDRGRFYGYTF | TGTGCCACCAGTGACCGGGGACGGTTCTATGGCTACACCTTC